These 32 T cell receptor beta chains originate from one sample sequenced in a study of naive and memory T cell subsets. The beta constant-region primer was an equimolar mix of two oligonucleotides covering TRBC1 and TRBC2. Nested alpha and beta constant-region primers with the SP2 primer drove four PCR rounds on ligated cDNA. One entry per CDR3 protein, called by TCRdb with MiXCR from the UMI-ligation and nested PCR reads. The data contain about 22,000 distinct CDR3 sequences, over 7% of them singletons. The sequencing input was central memory CD8+ T cells from blood. The source is a human donor in good health.

In this sample, this clonotype turned up many times. V is TRBV5-6 and J is TRBJ1-4; D is possibly TRBD1 (5 bases). Germline CDR1 and CDR2: SGHDT and YYEEEE. The length of the CDR3 is 15 residues. V lost 2 bases and J 0 bases, leaving 8 bases between the germline ends. CDR3 nucleotides: TGTGCCAGCAGCTTCAGGGATACAACTAATGAAAAACTGTTTTTT. It translates to CASSFRDTTNEKLFF.

This clonotype has only a few counts. The chain carries TRBV10-3 and TRBJ2-1; 7 positions match TRBD2. Germline CDR1 ENHRY, CDR2 SYGVKD. The CDR3 consists of 16 residues. V shed 5 bases and J 4 bases; nucleotides not matched to a gene: 11. The CDR3 protein is CAISTFREAPYNEQFF. The CDR3 DNA reads TGTGCCATCAGTACCTTTCGGGAGGCCCCATACAATGAGCAGTTCTTC.

This chain joins TRBV12-3 or TRBV12-4 and TRBJ2-1, with D possibly TRBD2 on 6 matching bases. V lost 2 bases and J lost 8, with 22 bases in between. This CDR3 region has 17 residues. CDR3 bases: TGTGCCAGCAGTTTAAGGTTCTTTCGGGGGAGAGGCTATGAGCAGTTCTTC. As protein: CASSLRFFRGRGYEQFF.

The chain uses TRBV6-2 or TRBV6-3 and TRBJ2-1; 7 bases align to TRBD1. Germline V lookup: CDR1 MNHEY, CDR2 SVGEGT. This CDR3 spans 15 amino acids. Trimming removed 6 bases from V and 9 bases from J; junction bases left unmatched: 14. For the CDR3, the DNA is TGTGCCAGCAGCCTCCGGGACAGCTACGCCACTGAGCAGTTCTTC. Residues: CASSLRDSYATEQFF.

Sample share makes this clonotype medium-sized (0.01 to 0.1%). The chain employs TRBV28 and TRBJ2-7; unclear D gene. The CDR3 is 12 amino acids. V shed 6 bases and J shed 4 bases, with 10 bases lying between them. From germline, CDR1 is MDHEN and CDR2 SYDVKM. The chain's CDR3 is CASSPFYYEQYF. The CDR3 DNA reads as TGTGCCAGCAGCCCTTTTTATTACGAGCAGTACTTC. Complete variable domain (other parts from reference TRBV28 and TRBJ2-7): DVKVTQSSRYLVKRTGEKVFLECVQDMDHENMFWYRQDPGLGLRLIYFSYDVKMKEKGDIPEGYSVSREKKERFSLILESASTNQTSMYLCASSPFYYEQYFGPGTRLTVT.

This clonotype has at least ten counts. V gene TRBV7-9 combines with J gene TRBJ1-4; 7 nucleotides match TRBD1. Germline V CDR1 and CDR2: SEHNR, FQNEAQ (reference sequence). This CDR3 comprises 15 residues. Trimming at V came to 5 bases and at J to 0 bases, leaving 3 bases not matched to a gene. Written as DNA, the CDR3 is TGTGCCAGCAGCGCTACAGGGGCAACTAATGAAAAACTGTTTTTT. Its protein product is CASSATGATNEKLFF.

This clonotype was counted ten times or more. The chain recombines TRBV7-9 with TRBJ2-7; D may be TRBD2 (6 bases). V gave up 1 base and J gave up 4 bases, with 8 bases separating them. The CDR3 contains 13 residues. Germline values: CDR1 SEHNR, CDR2 FQNEAQ (reference sequence). The CDR3 region is CASSLEGRYEQYF. As DNA, the CDR3 is TGTGCCAGCAGCTTAGAGGGGAGGTACGAGCAGTACTTC. Using reference TRBV7-9 and TRBJ2-7 for the parts outside the CDR3, the full variable domain is DTGVSQNPRHKITKRGQNVTFRCDPISEHNRLYWYRQTLGQGPEFLTYFQNEAQLEKSRLLSDRFSAERPKGSFSTLEIQRTEQGDSAMYLCASSLEGRYEQYFGPGTRLTVT.

The table lists this clonotype with many counts. V gene TRBV20-1 combines with J gene TRBJ2-7, with 8 bases that match TRBD2. V dropped 1 base and J dropped 3; count of bases not matched to a gene: 8. Germline V gives CDR1 DFQATT, CDR2 SNEGSKA (reference sequence). This CDR3 has 15 amino acids. The CDR3 DNA is TGCAGTGCTAGAGTGGTTGAGCGGGAGAACTACGAGCAGTACTTC. Protein product: CSARVVERENYEQYF.

This clonotype was counted between two and nine times. The chain joins TRBV7-8 to TRBJ1-4; possible D gene TRBD1, 5 bases. With 1 base removed from V and 0 bases from J, the gap between germline ends came to 9 bases. This CDR3 is built from 16 residues. Germline values: CDR1 SGHVS, CDR2 FQNEAQ. CDR3 bases: TGTGCCAGCAGCTTAGTAGGGACGGCAACTAATGAAAAACTGTTTTTT. This gives the protein CASSLVGTATNEKLFF.

This clonotype was picked up a small number of times. The V call is TRBV7-6, the J call TRBJ2-1, with 13 bases matching TRBD2. This CDR3 has 16 residues. V trimming: 4 bases; J trimming: 6 bases; junction bases outside the gene matches: 6. Germline V gene sequence: CDR1 SGHVS, CDR2 FNYEAQ. The CDR3 region is CASSSLAGGPLNEQFF. The CDR3 region has the DNA TGTGCCAGCAGCTCACTAGCGGGAGGGCCCCTCAATGAGCAGTTCTTC.

V and J are TRBV28 and TRBJ2-7, with 9 bases fitting TRBD1. Germline CDR1 and CDR2: MDHEN and SYDVKM. J was trimmed by 3 bases and V by 6 bases; bases with no gene match: 12. The CDR3 runs 16 residues. The CDR3 DNA follows: TGTGCCAGCAGCACGGGAACCTCGGGACAGGGCTACGAGCAGTACTTC. Translating gives CASSTGTSGQGYEQYF.

This clonotype was found a few times. The chain joins TRBV12-3 or TRBV12-4 to TRBJ1-1; a weak D match, TRBD1 (5 bases). The CDR3 is made up of 12 amino acids. The V end was cut by 1 base, the J end by 6 bases, with 6 bases between. The CDR3: CASSLGGAEAFF. In DNA form, the CDR3 reads TGTGCCAGCAGTTTAGGGGGGGCTGAAGCTTTCTTT.

The sample holds many counts of this clonotype. The chain recombines TRBV20-1 with TRBJ2-7, with 7 bases matching TRBD1. V dropped 7 bases and J dropped 1; count of bases not matched to a gene: 4. CDR1 DFQATT and CDR2 SNEGSKA come from the germline V gene (reference sequence). The CDR3 runs 12 residues. CDR3 nucleotides: TGCAGTGTTACCAGGGGGTCCTACGAGCAGTACTTC. Protein product: CSVTRGSYEQYF.

This clonotype occurred a few times. This chain uses TRBV20-1 with TRBJ2-7; 12 positions match TRBD2. CDR3 length equals 18 residues. The germline gives CDR1 DFQATT, CDR2 SNEGSKA (reference sequence). The V and J ends lost 3 bases and 2 bases, in that order; junction bases with no gene match: 14. In DNA form, the CDR3 reads TGCAGTGCTAGTTATTGGGCTAGCGGGAGGGTCGCTACCTACGAGCAGTACTTC. It translates to CSASYWASGRVATYEQYF.

Worth noting for this clonotype: Since a much larger clone is just one base distant, this may be a read error. This chain connects TRBV28 to TRBJ2-1, with 10 nucleotides matching TRBD2. The germline CDR1 and CDR2 sequences are MDHEN and SYDVKM. The V gene end was trimmed by 0 bases and the J gene end by 0 bases; junction bases not matched to a gene: 5. The CDR3 runs to 18 residues. The CDR3 spells CASSLWGLALSSYNEQFF. DNA of the CDR3: TGTGCCAGCAGTTTATGGGGACTAGCGCTAAGCTCCTACAATGAGCAGTTCTTC.

By its share, this clonotype is medium-sized. The chain has TRBV20-1 and TRBJ2-2, with TRBD2 identical over 9 bases. The CDR3 has 14 residues. Germline CDR1 and CDR2: DFQATT and SNEGSKA (reference sequence). The V segment lost 3 bases and the J segment 3 bases; nucleotides outside the gene matches: 2. The CDR3 is CSARLAGDTGELFF. The CDR3 DNA sequence: TGCAGTGCTAGGTTAGCGGGAGACACCGGGGAGCTGTTTTTT.

The chain combines TRBV6-4 with TRBJ1-6; D not certain. CDR1 MRHNA and CDR2 SNTAGT come from the germline V gene. Deletions cut 3 bases from V and 9 bases from J, with 18 bases between. The CDR3 is 16 amino acids. The CDR3 region has the DNA TGTGCCAGCAGTGAAGATTCTGGGTTCGGGAGTTCACCCCTCCACTTT. Amino acids: CASSEDSGFGSSPLHF.

This chain joins TRBV27 and TRBJ2-1, with D possibly being TRBD1 or TRBD2 (5 bases each). The V end lost 7 bases, the J end lost 8 bases, and 21 bases lay between the germline ends. Germline V CDR1 and CDR2: MNHEY, SMNVEV (reference sequence). This CDR3 has 15 residues. Here the CDR3 reads CASTHRDPGFHEQFF. CDR3 coding DNA: TGTGCCAGCACCCACCGGGACCCGGGCTTCCATGAGCAGTTCTTC.

This clonotype was recorded a few times. The chain has TRBV19 and TRBJ2-7; no reliable D call. The CDR3 runs 14 residues. The germline gives CDR1 LNHDA, CDR2 SQIVND (reference sequence). Trimming took 5 bases from V and 7 from J, leaving 18 bases between them. The CDR3 is CASSPMDRSAEQYF. The CDR3 DNA reads as TGTGCCAGTAGTCCGATGGACCGCTCGGCTGAGCAGTACTTC. Using reference TRBV19 and TRBJ2-7 for the parts outside the CDR3, the full variable domain is DGGITQSPKYLFRKEGQNVTLSCEQNLNHDAMYWYRQDPGQGLRLIYYSQIVNDFQKGDIAEGYSVSREKKESFPLTVTSAQKNPTAFYLCASSPMDRSAEQYFGPGTRLTVT.

The table lists this clonotype with many counts. The chain combines TRBV11-2 with TRBJ2-5; 7 positions match TRBD2. Per germline, CDR1 SGHAT and CDR2 FQNNGV. The CDR3 runs to 17 residues. With 5 bases clipped from V and 0 bases from J, the junction kept 12 bases outside the gene matches. The CDR3 loop reads CASSNYFSGGHQETQYF. The DNA of the CDR3 is TGTGCCAGCAGCAACTACTTTTCGGGAGGTCACCAAGAGACCCAGTACTTC.

This clonotype has just a few counts. This chain uses TRBV6-5 with TRBJ1-2, with D unclear. In germline, CDR1 is MNHEY, CDR2 SVGAGI. V lost 2 bases and J lost 7, with 20 bases in between. This CDR3 has 16 amino acids. The DNA for the CDR3 is TGTGCCAGCAGTTACCCAGAATCCGTTATGATTAGTGGCTACACCTTC. Protein: CASSYPESVMISGYTF.

A remark on this clonotype: Sequence at one end of the junction differs from germline and may be a read error. The rearrangement links TRBV7-9 to TRBJ2-7, with 9 bases fitting TRBD2. The V gene's germline CDR1 is SEHNR and CDR2 FQNEAQ (reference sequence). CDR3 length: 16 residues. In DNA form, the CDR3 reads TGTGCCAGCAGCGGTAGACATAGCGGGAGCTCCCACGAGCAGTACTTC. It encodes CASSGRHSGSSHEQYF.

The rearrangement joins TRBV7-9 to TRBJ2-5, with no clear D. V lost 3 bases and J lost 0, with 5 bases in between. CDR3 length: 13 amino acids. Germline CDR1 SEHNR, CDR2 FQNEAQ (reference sequence). For the CDR3, the DNA is TGTGCCAGCAGCTTCGAGTACCAAGAGACCCAGTACTTC. Translation gives CASSFEYQETQYF. Full variable domain (remainder filled in from reference TRBV7-9 and TRBJ2-5): DTGVSQNPRHKITKRGQNVTFRCDPISEHNRLYWYRQTLGQGPEFLTYFQNEAQLEKSRLLSDRFSAERPKGSFSTLEIQRTEQGDSAMYLCASSFEYQETQYFGPGTRLLVL.

There are many counts of this clonotype. This chain connects TRBV29-1 to TRBJ2-1; 7 bases align to TRBD1. Germline V gene data show CDR1 as SQVTM and CDR2 as ANQGSEA. Trimming cost V 7 bases and J 4 bases; bases outside gene matches: 4. There are 12 residues in the CDR3. The CDR3 protein is CSALTGYNEQFF. In DNA form, the CDR3 reads TGCAGCGCCCTGACAGGGTACAATGAGCAGTTCTTC.

This clonotype appeared many times. V is TRBV28 and J is TRBJ1-5; D is uncertain. The CDR3 has 15 amino acids. Trimming stripped 1 base from V and 0 bases from J, with 7 bases between. Germline loops: CDR1 MDHEN, CDR2 SYDVKM. Here the CDR3 DNA reads TGTGCCAGCAGTTTATCGGGCCTTAGCAATCAGCCCCAGCATTTT. Translating gives CASSLSGLSNQPQHF. The variable domain in full, completed from reference TRBV28 and TRBJ1-5, reads DVKVTQSSRYLVKRTGEKVFLECVQDMDHENMFWYRQDPGLGLRLIYFSYDVKMKEKGDIPEGYSVSREKKERFSLILESASTNQTSMYLCASSLSGLSNQPQHFGDGTRLSIL.

The chain is built from TRBV5-1 and TRBJ2-7; D may be TRBD1 (6 bases). The CDR3 consists of 15 residues. With 2 bases removed from V and 0 bases from J, the gap between germline ends came to 12 bases. From germline, CDR1 is SGHRS and CDR2 YFSETQ. CDR3 in amino acids: CASSFRGQNSYEQYF. Here the CDR3 DNA reads TGCGCCAGCAGCTTTAGAGGACAGAACTCCTACGAGCAGTACTTC.

The chain employs TRBV5-1 and TRBJ2-7; D is undetermined. CDR3 length: 12 residues. CDR1 is SGHRS and CDR2 is YFSETQ in the germline V gene. The V and J ends lost 4 bases and 3 bases respectively, with 8 bases between them. In DNA form, the CDR3 reads TGCGCCAGCAGCCTCCCGGGCTACGAGCAGTACTTC. Residues: CASSLPGYEQYF. Variable domain in full (rest from reference TRBV5-1 and TRBJ2-7): KAGVTQTPRYLIKTRGQQVTLSCSPISGHRSVSWYQQTPGQGLQFLFEYFSETQRNKGNFPGRFSGRQFSNSRSEMNVSTLELGDSALYLCASSLPGYEQYFGPGTRLTVT.

This clonotype was observed a handful of times. CDR3 region: CASSFTAEQFF. The CDR3 DNA reads as TGTGCCAGCAGTTTCACGGCTGAGCAGTTCTTC. This chain links TRBV12-3 or TRBV12-4 with TRBJ2-1; D is ambiguous. Trimming took 3 bases from V and 9 from J, leaving 6 bases between them. The CDR3 is 11 amino acids.

The chain carries TRBV5-8 and TRBJ2-1; TRBD2 matches 7 bases. The CDR3 contains 16 residues. Germline trimming cut 2 bases from V and 0 bases from J; bases unmatched to any gene: 5. In germline, CDR1 is SGHTS, CDR2 YDEGEE. CDR3 DNA: TGTGCCAGCAGCTTCGGATGGGAGGGCTCCTACAATGAGCAGTTCTTC. Translating gives CASSFGWEGSYNEQFF.

There are many counts of this clonotype. The V call is TRBV20-1, the J call TRBJ1-5; 9 bases fit TRBD1. V shed 7 bases and J 3 bases; nucleotides not matched to a gene: 13. Germline CDR1 is DFQATT and CDR2 is SNEGSKA (reference sequence). This CDR3 region has 16 residues. CDR3 loop: CSVSLVTGGDNQPQHF. In DNA form, the CDR3 reads TGCAGTGTTTCCTTAGTGACAGGGGGTGACAATCAGCCCCAGCATTTT.

This clonotype was observed at least ten times. J is TRBJ2-1 and V is TRBV20-1, with 8 bases fitting TRBD2. Germline V gene lookup returns CDR1 DFQATT and CDR2 SNEGSKA (reference sequence). V shed 0 bases, J shed 6 bases, and the junction held 10 bases outside the gene matches. This CDR3 region has 16 residues. The CDR3 nucleotides read TGCAGTGCTAGAGATCGGGCTAGCGGGTATCTCAATGAGCAGTTCTTC. Translating it yields CSARDRASGYLNEQFF.

This clonotype was seen only a few times. The rearrangement uses TRBV25-1 and TRBJ2-4; 7 bases map to TRBD1. After removal of 4 bases from V and 5 bases from J, the junction contained 2 bases not matched to a gene. The CDR3 is made up of 13 amino acids. The germline gives CDR1 MGHDK, CDR2 SYGVNS. CDR3 DNA sequence: TGTGCCAGCAGTGCCGGGACAGAAAACATTCAGTACTTC. Encoded protein: CASSAGTENIQYF.